The rows below give T cell receptor beta chains drawn from one sample of a study of cytomegalovirus exposure and HLA in healthy donors. Clones were read by immunoSEQ multiplex PCR, and TCRdb kept only the in-frame ones, dropping some. The profile shows about 280,000 clones, around nine tenths of them singletons. Sequencing used PBMCs. The receptors were sampled from a woman under 30 in good health and CMV-seronegative. CDR3s include the opening cysteine and the closing phenylalanine or tryptophan. The D gene is left open where the match is weak. Size is omitted from some rows. Given values are once, few, many or a class for expanded clones.

>TRBV5-1|TRBJ2-5|.|.
TGCGCCAGCAGCCCACTTCCAGGGGAGACCCAGTACTTC
CASSPLPGETQYF
>TRBV6-6|TRBJ2-1|.|.
TGTGCCAGCAGTTCTAACCCGACTCTATCCAATGAGCAGTTCTTC
CASSSNPTLSNEQFF
>TRBV7-2|TRBJ2-7|.|.
TGTGCCAGCAGCTCAACCCGGGACTCAGCCTACGAGCAGTACTTC
CASSSTRDSAYEQYF
>TRBV10-3|TRBJ1-2|.|.
TGTGCCATCAGTGAGTATGGGGAGGGATTCAAGAATGGCTACACCTTC
CAISEYGEGFKNGYTF
>TRBV14|TRBJ2-3|.|.
TGTGCCAGCAGGCGGGGAAGCACAGATACGCAGTATTTT
CASRRGSTDTQYF
>TRBV5-6|TRBJ1-5|.|few
TGTGCCAGCAGCTTTCGTTCTGGAGGTCAGCCCCAGCATTTT
CASSFRSGGQPQHF
>TRBV10-2|TRBJ1-5|TRBD1|.
TGCGCCAGTCACCGGGACAGGGCTCATGGGCAGCCCCAGCATTTT
CASHRDRAHGQPQHF
>TRBV25-1|TRBJ1-4|.|many
TGTGCCAGCAGTGAATCCATGGTGGGGGCTTCCAATGAAAAACTGTTTTTT
CASSESMVGASNEKLFF
>TRBV30|TRBJ2-5|TRBD1|once
TGTGCCTGGAGTAACAGGGGCCAAGAGACCCAGTACTTC
CAWSNRGQETQYF
>TRBV5-1|TRBJ2-3|TRBD1|.
TGCGCCAGCAGCTTGGTCGGAGAGGGTTTGGACAGGTACAGAGATACGCAGTATTTT
CASSLVGEGLDRYRDTQYF
>TRBV6-4|TRBJ2-3|TRBD2|.
TGTGCCAGCAGTGTAGTAGCGGGATCCACAGATACGCAGTATTTT
CASSVVAGSTDTQYF
>TRBV30|TRBJ1-3|.|.
TGTGCCTGGAGGCCGGCAGGGCTCTCTGGAAACACCATATATTTT
CAWRPAGLSGNTIYF
>TRBV19|TRBJ2-3|.|.
TGTGCCAGTAGCTTGGGCCTCACAGATACGCAGTATTTT
CASSLGLTDTQYF
>TRBV7-8|TRBJ2-3|.|.
TGTGCCAGCAGCTACCCCGTCGAGTCTAGCACAGATACGCAGTATTTT
CASSYPVESSTDTQYF
>TRBV7-9|TRBJ1-5|.|.
TGTGCCAGCAGCTCGACAGTTATCCCTCAGCCCCAGCATTTT
CASSSTVIPQPQHF
>TRBV10-1|TRBJ1-1|.|.
TGCGCCAGCAGCTCGGGTCCCGGACAGAGCGGTGAAGCTTTCTTT
CASSSGPGQSGEAFF
>TRBV2|TRBJ1-2|.|.
TGTGCCAGCAGTGAAAGCACAGGCCGGGGCTACACCTTC
CASSESTGRGYTF
>TRBV11-3|TRBJ2-1|TRBD2|.
TGTGCCAGCAGCTTAGGGTCCGCGGGAGGGTGGGATGAGCAGTTCTTC
CASSLGSAGGWDEQFF
>TRBV4-2|TRBJ1-5|.|once
TGTGCCAGCAGCCAAGCCAGAAATCAGCCCCAGCATTTT
CASSQARNQPQHF
>TRBV18|TRBJ2-2|.|.
TGTGCCAGCTCACCACCGCTCAGGGTGGATGGCGGGGAGCTGTTTTTT
CASSPPLRVDGGELFF
>TRBV4-1|TRBJ2-7|.|.
TGCGCCAGCAGCCAAGGGGGAGGTGACGCGGTTCCCGAGCAGTACTTC
CASSQGGGDAVPEQYF
>TRBV2|TRBJ2-3|TRBD1|.
TGTGCCAGCAGTCCTAGGACAGGGGTCACAGATACGCAGTATTTT
CASSPRTGVTDTQYF
>TRBV28|TRBJ1-2|.|.
TGTGCCAGCAGTTTGACAGCCCTCCCTAACTATGGCTACACCTTC
CASSLTALPNYGYTF
>TRBV28|TRBJ2-1|.|.
TGTGCCAGCACTAAGAGGATAGGCTACAATGAGCAGTTCTTC
CASTKRIGYNEQFF
>TRBV29-1|TRBJ2-1|TRBD2|.
TGCAGCCTTAGCGGGAGGGCCCACAATGAGCAGTTCTTC
CSLSGRAHNEQFF
>TRBV2|TRBJ2-7|.|.
TGTGCCAGCAGTGTAGCCACACCCTACGAGCAGTACTTC
CASSVATPYEQYF
>TRBV25-1|TRBJ1-2|.|.
TGTGCCAGCAGTGGTCGAGTAGATTCCAACTATGGCTACACCTTC
CASSGRVDSNYGYTF
>TRBV28|TRBJ1-6|.|.
TGTGCCAGCAGTTTACTGGAGATACTTAATTCACCCCTCCACTTT
CASSLLEILNSPLHF
>TRBV5-4|TRBJ2-1|.|.
TGTGCCAGCAGCCCAAAGACAGGAGCTGAGCAGTTCTTC
CASSPKTGAEQFF
>TRBV4-3|TRBJ2-7|TRBD2|.
TGCGCCAACACAAAAGACCCGGGACTAGTTTGCTACGAGCAGTACTTC
CANTKDPGLVCYEQYF
>TRBV18|TRBJ2-7|TRBD2|.
TGTGCCAGCTCACCCGAGGGACTAGCGGGAGCTAACGAGCAGTACTTC
CASSPEGLAGANEQYF
>TRBV25-1|TRBJ1-2|TRBD1|.
TGTGCCAGCAGTCCTAAGGTAGAACAGGGGGCTTTGGGCTACACCTTC
CASSPKVEQGALGYTF
>TRBV2|TRBJ1-5|.|.
TGTGCCAGCAGTGAACAAGGACAGACCAATCAGCCCCAGCATTTT
CASSEQGQTNQPQHF
>TRBV30|TRBJ2-7|TRBD1|.
TGTGCCTGGAGCTCCGGGACAGATAGCTCCTACGAGCAGTACTTC
CAWSSGTDSSYEQYF
>TRBV11-2|TRBJ2-1|.|.
TGTGCCAGCAGCTTAGTACCGGGTTCCAATGAGCAGTTCTTC
CASSLVPGSNEQFF
>TRBV6-5|TRBJ1-1|.|.
TGTGCCAGCAGTTCCCCAGACACTGCGAACACTGAAGCTTTCTTT
CASSSPDTANTEAFF
>TRBV2|TRBJ2-2|.|.
TGTGCCAGCATGGGGAAGGCCCAGGGCACCGGGGAGCTGTTTTTT
CASMGKAQGTGELFF
>TRBV6-1|TRBJ2-5|.|.
TGTGCCAGCAGTGAAATGCGGTCAAGTCAGGAGACCCAGTACTTC
CASSEMRSSQETQYF
>TRBV10-1|TRBJ2-3|TRBD2|.
TGCGCCAGCAGTGAGGGGCTAGCGGACACAGATACGCAGTATTTT
CASSEGLADTDTQYF
>TRBV2|TRBJ2-7|.|.
TGTGCCAGCAGTGAAGAGAGACTATCCTACGAGCAGTACTTC
CASSEERLSYEQYF
>TRBV28|TRBJ2-7|TRBD1|once
TGTGCCAGCAGTTCCCCGGACAGGGCTCACGAGCAGTACTTC
CASSSPDRAHEQYF
>TRBV5-1|TRBJ2-3|TRBD2|.
TGCGCCAGCAGCCACCGACGGACTAGCGGGACAGTAGATACGCAGTATTTT
CASSHRRTSGTVDTQYF
>TRBV9|TRBJ1-1|.|.
TGTGCCAGCAGCTCGAGCCCGGCAGGGGCCTCTATGAACACTGAAGCTTTCTTT
CASSSSPAGASMNTEAFF
>TRBV28|TRBJ1-5|.|.
TGTGCCAGCAGTGACAAGACCGGGAGCCTAGAGGGGCCCCAGCATTTT
CASSDKTGSLEGPQHF
>TRBV30|TRBJ1-5|.|few
TGTGCCTGGAGAAGTTCCAGGGGACCGGACAATCAGCCCCAGCATTTT
CAWRSSRGPDNQPQHF
>TRBV9|TRBJ2-3|.|.
TGTGCCAGCAGCGTAGGGCCTAAGGGGGCAGATACGCAGTATTTT
CASSVGPKGADTQYF
>TRBV7-9|TRBJ1-4|TRBD1|.
TGTGCCAGCAGCGCAGGGGGCGGGCGTGGTGAAAAACTGTTTTTT
CASSAGGGRGEKLFF
>TRBV7-6|TRBJ1-3|.|.
TGTGCCAGCAGCGGGTACGCGGGGGCGACCGACTCTGGAAACACCATATATTTT
CASSGYAGATDSGNTIYF
>TRBV7-2|TRBJ2-7|.|.
TGTGCCAGCAGCTTATGGGACTCCTCTTCCTACGAGCAGTACTTC
CASSLWDSSSYEQYF
>TRBV7-9|TRBJ2-7|.|.
TGTGCCAGCAGCTTGGGCAGGGGTTTTGCCTTCTACGAGCAGTACTTC
CASSLGRGFAFYEQYF
>TRBV11-2|TRBJ2-7|TRBD2|.
TGTGCCAGCAGCTCATTAGCGGGAGAAAACTACGAGCAGTACTTC
CASSSLAGENYEQYF
>TRBV5-4|TRBJ2-5|TRBD2|once
TGTGCCAGCACCTCTGGACTAGCGGGAGGAGACCAAGAGACCCAGTACTTC
CASTSGLAGGDQETQYF
>TRBV6-6|TRBJ2-2|.|once
TGTGCCAGCAGTTACTCGATTCAGACCGGGGAGCTGTTTTTT
CASSYSIQTGELFF